This T cell receptor beta chain originates from a study of cytomegalovirus exposure and HLA in healthy donors. The PCR employed 60 Vbeta primers together with 13 Jbeta primers. Data came from immunoSEQ multiplex PCR; TCRdb stores just in-frame clones and leaves some out. The table has roughly 170,000 clones, 70% to 85% seen once. Germline lookup yields CDR1 SEHNR and CDR2 FQNEAQ (reference sequence). CDR3 size: 13 residues. V dropped 1 base and J dropped 10 bases, with 11 bases sitting between them. The sequencing sample was made of PBMCs. V is TRBV7-9 and J is TRBJ2-1; D is possibly TRBD1 (7 bases). The sequence came from a woman aged 25-40 years in good health and CMV-seropositive. CDR3 DNA sequence: TGTGCCAGCAGCTTAGAATCAGGGGGGGAGCAGTTCTTC. This encodes CASSLESGGEQFF.